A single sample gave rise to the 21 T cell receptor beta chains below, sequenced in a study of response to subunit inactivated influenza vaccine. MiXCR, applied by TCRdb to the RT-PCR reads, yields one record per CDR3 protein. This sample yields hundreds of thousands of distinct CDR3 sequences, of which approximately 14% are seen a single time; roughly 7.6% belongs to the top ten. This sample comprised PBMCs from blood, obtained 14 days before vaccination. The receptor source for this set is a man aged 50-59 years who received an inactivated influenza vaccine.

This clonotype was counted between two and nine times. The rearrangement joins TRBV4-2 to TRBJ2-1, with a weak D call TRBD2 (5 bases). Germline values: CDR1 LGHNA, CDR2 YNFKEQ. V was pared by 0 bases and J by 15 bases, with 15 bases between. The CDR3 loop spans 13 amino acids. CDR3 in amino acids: CASSQDRVGEGFF. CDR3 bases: TGTGCCAGCAGCCAAGATCGGGTCGGTGAGGGGTTCTTC.

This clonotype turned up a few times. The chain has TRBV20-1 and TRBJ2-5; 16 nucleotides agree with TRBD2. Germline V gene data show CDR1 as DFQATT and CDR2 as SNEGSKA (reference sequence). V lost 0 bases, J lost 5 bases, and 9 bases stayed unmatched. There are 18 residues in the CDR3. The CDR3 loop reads CSARDLGLAGGPLETQYF. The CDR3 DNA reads TGCAGTGCTAGAGATCTGGGACTAGCGGGGGGGCCGTTGGAGACCCAGTACTTC.

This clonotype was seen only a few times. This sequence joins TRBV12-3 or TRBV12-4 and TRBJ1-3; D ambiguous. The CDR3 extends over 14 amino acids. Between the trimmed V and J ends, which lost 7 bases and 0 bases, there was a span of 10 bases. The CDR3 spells CASTQLVSGNTIYF. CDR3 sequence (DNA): TGTGCCAGCACACAACTGGTCTCTGGAAACACCATATATTTT.

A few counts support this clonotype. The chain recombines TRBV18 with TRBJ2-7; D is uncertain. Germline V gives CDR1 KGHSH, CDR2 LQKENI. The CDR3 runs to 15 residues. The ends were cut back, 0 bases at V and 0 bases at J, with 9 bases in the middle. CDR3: CASSPPGLFSYEQYF. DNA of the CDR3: TGTGCCAGCTCACCACCGGGCCTTTTCTCCTACGAGCAGTACTTC.

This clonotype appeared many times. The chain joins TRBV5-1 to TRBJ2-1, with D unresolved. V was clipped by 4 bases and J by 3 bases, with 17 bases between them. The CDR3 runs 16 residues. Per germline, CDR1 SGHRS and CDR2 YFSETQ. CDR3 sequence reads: CASSLRQNIDYNEQFF. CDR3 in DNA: TGCGCCAGCAGCCTCCGTCAGAATATAGACTACAATGAGCAGTTCTTC. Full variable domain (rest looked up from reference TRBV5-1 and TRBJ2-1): KAGVTQTPRYLIKTRGQQVTLSCSPISGHRSVSWYQQTPGQGLQFLFEYFSETQRNKGNFPGRFSGRQFSNSRSEMNVSTLELGDSALYLCASSLRQNIDYNEQFFGPGTRLTVL.

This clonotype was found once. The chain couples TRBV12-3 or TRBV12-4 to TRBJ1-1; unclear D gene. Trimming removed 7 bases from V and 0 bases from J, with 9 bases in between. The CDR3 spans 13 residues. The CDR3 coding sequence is TGTGCCAGCATGTTCGTAATGAACACTGAAGCTTTCTTT. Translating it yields CASMFVMNTEAFF.

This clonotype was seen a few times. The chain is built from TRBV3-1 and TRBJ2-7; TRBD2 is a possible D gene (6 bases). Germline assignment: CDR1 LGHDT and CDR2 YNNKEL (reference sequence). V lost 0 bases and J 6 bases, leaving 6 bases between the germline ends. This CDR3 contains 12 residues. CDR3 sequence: CASSQDSGEQYF. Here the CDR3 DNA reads TGTGCCAGCAGCCAAGATAGCGGCGAGCAGTACTTC.

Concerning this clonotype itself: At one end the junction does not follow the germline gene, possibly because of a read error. The CDR3 spells CASSQGQGYSPLLF. CDR3 in DNA: TGTGCCAGCAGCCAAGGACAGGGGTATTCACCCCTCCTCTTT. The chain is built from TRBV3-1 and TRBJ1-6, with TRBD1 identical over 8 bases. The germline V gene has CDR1 LGHDT and CDR2 YNNKEL (reference sequence). The CDR3 loop spans 14 amino acids. Full variable domain (remainder filled in from reference TRBV3-1 and TRBJ1-6): DTAVSQTPKYLVTQMGNDKSIKCEQNLGHDTMYWYKQDSKKFLKIMFSYNNKELIINETVPNRFSPKSPDKAHLNLHINSLELGDSAVYFCASSQGQGYSPLLFGNGTRLTVT.

The CDR3, as DNA: TGCAGTGCTATGCGGGGAGGTGCCTACAATGAGCAGTTCTTC. Translation: CSAMRGGAYNEQFF. The V and J genes are TRBV20-1 and TRBJ2-1; tentative D call: TRBD2 (6 bases). CDR1 is DFQATT, CDR2 SNEGSKA, per germline (reference sequence). V shed 4 bases and J shed 2 bases, with 12 bases lying between them. CDR3 size: 14 residues.

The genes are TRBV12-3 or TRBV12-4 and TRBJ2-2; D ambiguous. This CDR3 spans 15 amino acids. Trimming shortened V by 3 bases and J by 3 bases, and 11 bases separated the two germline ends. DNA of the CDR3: TGTGCCAGCAGTTTGAGGTGGTTGTACACCGGGGAGCTGTTTTTT. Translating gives CASSLRWLYTGELFF.

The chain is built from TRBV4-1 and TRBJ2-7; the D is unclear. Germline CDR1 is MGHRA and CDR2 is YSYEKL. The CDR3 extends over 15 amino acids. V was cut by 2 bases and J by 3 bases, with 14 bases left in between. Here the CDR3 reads CASSQTTGLFYEQYF. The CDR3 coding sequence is TGCGCCAGCAGCCAAACGACCGGGTTGTTCTACGAGCAGTACTTC.

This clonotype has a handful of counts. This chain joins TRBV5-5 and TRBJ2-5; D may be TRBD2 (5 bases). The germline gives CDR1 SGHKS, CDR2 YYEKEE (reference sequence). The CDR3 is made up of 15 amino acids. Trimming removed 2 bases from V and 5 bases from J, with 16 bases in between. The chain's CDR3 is CASSLAGNLVETQYF. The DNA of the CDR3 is TGTGCCAGCAGCTTAGCCGGGAACTTGGTTGAGACCCAGTACTTC.

The CDR3 coding sequence is TGCGCCAGCAGCTTGATGTTGGGCGTCGAGACCCAGTACTTC. It encodes CASSLMLGVETQYF. The chain combines TRBV5-1 with TRBJ2-5; D is unclear. CDR1 and CDR2 from the germline V gene are SGHRS and YFSETQ. V was shortened by 1 base and J by 5 bases, with 12 bases between the two germline ends. The CDR3 runs to 14 residues.

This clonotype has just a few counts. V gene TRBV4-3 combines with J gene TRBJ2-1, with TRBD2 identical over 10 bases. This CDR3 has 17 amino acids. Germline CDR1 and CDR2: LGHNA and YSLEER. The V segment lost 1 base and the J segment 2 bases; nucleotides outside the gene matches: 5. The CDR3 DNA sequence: TGCGCCAGCAGCCAAGGAATAGCGGGGGGAGCCTACAATGAGCAGTTCTTC. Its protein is CASSQGIAGGAYNEQFF.

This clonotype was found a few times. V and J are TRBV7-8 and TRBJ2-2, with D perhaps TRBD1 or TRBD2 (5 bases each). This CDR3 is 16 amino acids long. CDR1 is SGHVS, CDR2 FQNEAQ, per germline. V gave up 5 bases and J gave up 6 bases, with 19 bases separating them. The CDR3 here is CASSQGYRRSAGELFF. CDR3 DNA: TGTGCCAGCAGCCAGGGATACAGGAGGAGCGCCGGGGAGCTGTTTTTT.

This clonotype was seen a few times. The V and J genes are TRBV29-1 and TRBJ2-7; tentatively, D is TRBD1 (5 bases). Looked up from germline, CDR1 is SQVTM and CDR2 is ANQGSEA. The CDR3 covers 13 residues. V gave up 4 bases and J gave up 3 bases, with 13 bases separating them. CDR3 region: CSVAGAGNYEQYF. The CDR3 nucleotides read TGCAGCGTTGCAGGCGCAGGGAACTACGAGCAGTACTTC.

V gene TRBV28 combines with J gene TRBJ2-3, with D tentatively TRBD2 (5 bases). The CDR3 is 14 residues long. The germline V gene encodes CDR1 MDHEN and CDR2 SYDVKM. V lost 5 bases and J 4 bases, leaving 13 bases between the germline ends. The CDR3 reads CASSQDGSADTQYF. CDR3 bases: TGTGCCAGCAGTCAAGATGGGAGTGCAGATACGCAGTATTTT.

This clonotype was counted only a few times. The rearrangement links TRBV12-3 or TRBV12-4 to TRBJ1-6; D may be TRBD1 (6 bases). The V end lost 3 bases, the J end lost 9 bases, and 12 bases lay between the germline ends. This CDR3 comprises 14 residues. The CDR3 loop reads CASSLGASGSPLHF. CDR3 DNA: TGTGCCAGCAGTTTGGGGGCGTCGGGTTCACCCCTCCACTTT.

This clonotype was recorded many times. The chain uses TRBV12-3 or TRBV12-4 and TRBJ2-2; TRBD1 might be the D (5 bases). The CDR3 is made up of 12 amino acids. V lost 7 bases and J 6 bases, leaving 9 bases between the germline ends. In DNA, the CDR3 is TGTGCCAGCACCCTCAGGGCCGGGGAGCTGTTTTTT. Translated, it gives CASTLRAGELFF.

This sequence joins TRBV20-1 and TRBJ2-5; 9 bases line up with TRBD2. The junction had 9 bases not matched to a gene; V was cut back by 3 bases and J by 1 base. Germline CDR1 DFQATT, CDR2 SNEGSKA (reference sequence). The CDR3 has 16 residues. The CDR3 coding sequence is TGCAGTGCTAGGGAGGGACCGACTAGCGGCCAAGAGACCCAGTACTTC. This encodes CSAREGPTSGQETQYF.

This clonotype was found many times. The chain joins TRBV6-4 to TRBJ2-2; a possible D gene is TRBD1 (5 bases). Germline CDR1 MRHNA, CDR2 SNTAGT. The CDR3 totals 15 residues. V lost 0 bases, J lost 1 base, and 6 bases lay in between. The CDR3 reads CASSDSGQNTGELFF. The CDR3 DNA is TGTGCCAGCAGTGACTCGGGGCAGAACACCGGGGAGCTGTTTTTT.